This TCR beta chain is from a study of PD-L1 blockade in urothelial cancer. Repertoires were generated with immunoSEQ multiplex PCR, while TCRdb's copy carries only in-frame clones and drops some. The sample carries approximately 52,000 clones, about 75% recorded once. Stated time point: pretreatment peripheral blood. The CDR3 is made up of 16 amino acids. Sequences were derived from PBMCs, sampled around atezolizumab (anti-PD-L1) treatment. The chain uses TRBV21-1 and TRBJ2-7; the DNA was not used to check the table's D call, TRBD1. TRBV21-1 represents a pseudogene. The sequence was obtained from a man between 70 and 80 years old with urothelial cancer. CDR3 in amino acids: CASSTRWDSRSYEQYF. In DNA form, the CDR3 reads TGTGCTTCCAGCACTCGTTGGGACAGTCGAAGCTACGAGCAGTACTTC.